The following is a T cell receptor beta chain sequence with its context. The sample belongs to a study of blood T cell repertoires in COVID-19. The CDR3 has 15 residues. V trimming: 4 bases; J trimming: 1 base; junction bases outside the gene matches: 8. Germline lookup yields CDR1 SGHRS and CDR2 YFSETQ. Sequenced by immunoSEQ multiplex PCR; TCRdb stores in-frame clones only, minus some. The sample contains 450,000 to 500,000 clones, roughly 88% of which appear only once. What was sequenced was peripheral blood. This clonotype originated in a human donor in a cohort sampled during active COVID-19. The J gene is TRBJ2-7, the V gene TRBV5-1, with 7 bases that match TRBD1. The CDR3 sequence: CASSPSGTVSYEQYF. DNA of the CDR3: TGCGCCAGCAGCCCTTCGGGGACAGTATCCTACGAGCAGTACTTC.